This T cell receptor (beta chain) derives from a study of T cell changes during pregnancy in multiple sclerosis. The table came from immunoSEQ multiplex PCR; TCRdb's copy has only in-frame clones and leaves some out. The sample has tens of thousands of clones; roughly 85% are singletons. With 6 bases clipped from V and 1 base from J, the junction kept 4 bases outside the gene matches. The CDR3 contains 14 residues. Germline CDR1 SEHNR, CDR2 FQNEAQ (reference sequence). The sequence came from a female donor with multiple sclerosis, enrolled in a pregnancy study. V gene TRBV7-9 combines with J gene TRBJ1-1, with 8 bases fitting TRBD1. The specimen was CD4+ T cells from peripheral blood mononuclear cells, collected in the second trimester of pregnancy. This CDR3 is CASSRQGSNTEAFF. The CDR3 DNA reads as TGTGCCAGCAGTCGACAGGGGTCGAACACTGAAGCTTTCTTT.